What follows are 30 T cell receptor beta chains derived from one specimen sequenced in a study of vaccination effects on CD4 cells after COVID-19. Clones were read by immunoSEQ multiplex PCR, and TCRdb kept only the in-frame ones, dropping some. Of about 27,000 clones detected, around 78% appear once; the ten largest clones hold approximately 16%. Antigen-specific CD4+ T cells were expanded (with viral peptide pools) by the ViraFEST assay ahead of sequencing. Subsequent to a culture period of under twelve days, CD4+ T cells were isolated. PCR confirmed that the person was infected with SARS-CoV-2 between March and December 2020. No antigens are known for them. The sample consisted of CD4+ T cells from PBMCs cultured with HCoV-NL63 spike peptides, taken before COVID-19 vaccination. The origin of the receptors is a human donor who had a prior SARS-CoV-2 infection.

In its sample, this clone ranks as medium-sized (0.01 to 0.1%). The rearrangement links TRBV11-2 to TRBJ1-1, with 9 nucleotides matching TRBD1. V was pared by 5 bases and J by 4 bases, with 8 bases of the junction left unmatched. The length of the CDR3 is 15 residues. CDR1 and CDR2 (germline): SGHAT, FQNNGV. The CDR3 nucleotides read TGTGCCAGCAGCCCAATGGGGACAGGGTTCACTGAAGCTTTCTTT. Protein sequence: CASSPMGTGFTEAFF.

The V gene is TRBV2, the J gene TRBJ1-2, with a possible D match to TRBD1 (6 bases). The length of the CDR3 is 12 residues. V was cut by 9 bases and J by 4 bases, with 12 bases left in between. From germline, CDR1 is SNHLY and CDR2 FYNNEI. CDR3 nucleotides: TGTGCCAGGTTGACAGGTAGCTATGGCTACACCTTC. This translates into CARLTGSYGYTF.

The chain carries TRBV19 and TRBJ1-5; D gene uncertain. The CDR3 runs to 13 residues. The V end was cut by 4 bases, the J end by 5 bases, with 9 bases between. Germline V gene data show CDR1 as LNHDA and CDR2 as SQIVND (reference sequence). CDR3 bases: TGTGCCAGTAGTAAAGGGCGAGATCAGCCCCAGCATTTT. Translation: CASSKGRDQPQHF.

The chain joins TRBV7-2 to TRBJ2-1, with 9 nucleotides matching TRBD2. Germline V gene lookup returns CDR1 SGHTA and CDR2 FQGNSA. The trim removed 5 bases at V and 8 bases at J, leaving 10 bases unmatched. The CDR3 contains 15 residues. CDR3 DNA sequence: TGTGCCAGCAGCAAGAAAGCGGGAGGATACCATGAGCAGTTCTTC. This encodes CASSKKAGGYHEQFF.

CDR3: CASSLAGGGWETQYF. CDR3 nucleotide sequence: TGTGCCAGCAGCTTAGCAGGGGGCGGCTGGGAGACCCAGTACTTC. V is TRBV7-6 and J is TRBJ2-5; 7 bases are a match to TRBD1. The germline V gene has CDR1 SGHVS and CDR2 FNYEAQ. This CDR3 is 15 amino acids long. J lost 5 bases, V lost 0 bases, and 6 bases had no gene match.

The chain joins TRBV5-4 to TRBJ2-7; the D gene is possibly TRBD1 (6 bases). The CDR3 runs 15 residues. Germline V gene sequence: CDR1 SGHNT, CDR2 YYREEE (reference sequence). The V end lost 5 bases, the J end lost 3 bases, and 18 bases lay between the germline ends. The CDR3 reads CASSPQPGTRYEQYF. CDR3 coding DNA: TGTGCCAGCAGTCCACAACCCGGGACACGCTACGAGCAGTACTTC.

CDR3 loop: CASTATGVDNEQFF. CDR3 bases: TGTGCCAGTACCGCGACAGGGGTCGACAATGAGCAGTTCTTC. The V and J genes are TRBV19 and TRBJ2-1; TRBD1 aligns across 8 bases. V lost 7 bases and J lost 5; bases outside the gene matches: 7. The CDR3 totals 14 residues. The germline gives CDR1 LNHDA, CDR2 SQIVND (reference sequence).

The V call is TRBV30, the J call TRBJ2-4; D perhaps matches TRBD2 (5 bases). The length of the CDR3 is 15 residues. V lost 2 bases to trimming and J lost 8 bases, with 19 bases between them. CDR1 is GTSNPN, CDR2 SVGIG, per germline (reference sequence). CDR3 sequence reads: CAWSRLAVEVDIQYF. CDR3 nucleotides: TGTGCCTGGAGTCGGCTAGCTGTGGAGGTGGACATTCAGTACTTC.

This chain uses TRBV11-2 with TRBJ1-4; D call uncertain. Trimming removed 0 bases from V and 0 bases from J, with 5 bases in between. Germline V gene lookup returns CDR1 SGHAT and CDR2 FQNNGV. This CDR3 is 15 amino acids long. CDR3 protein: CASSLEVATNEKLFF. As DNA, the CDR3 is TGTGCCAGCAGCTTAGAAGTCGCAACTAATGAAAAACTGTTTTTT. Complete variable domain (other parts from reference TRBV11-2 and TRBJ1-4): EAGVAQSPRYKIIEKRQSVAFWCNPISGHATLYWYQQILGQGPKLLIQFQNNGVVDDSQLPKDRFSAERLKGVDSTLKIQPAKLEDSAVYLCASSLEVATNEKLFFGSGTQLSVL.

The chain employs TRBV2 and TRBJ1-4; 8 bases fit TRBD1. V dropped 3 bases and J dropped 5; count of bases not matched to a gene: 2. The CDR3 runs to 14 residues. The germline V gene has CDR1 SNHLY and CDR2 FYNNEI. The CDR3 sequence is CASSDNRGNEKLFF. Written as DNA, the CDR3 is TGTGCCAGCAGTGATAACAGGGGGAATGAAAAACTGTTTTTT. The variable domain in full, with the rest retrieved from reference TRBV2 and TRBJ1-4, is EPEVTQTPSHQVTQMGQEVILRCVPISNHLYFYWYRQILGQKVEFLVSFYNNEISEKSEIFDDQFSVERPDGSNFTLKIRSTKLEDSAMYFCASSDNRGNEKLFFGSGTQLSVL.

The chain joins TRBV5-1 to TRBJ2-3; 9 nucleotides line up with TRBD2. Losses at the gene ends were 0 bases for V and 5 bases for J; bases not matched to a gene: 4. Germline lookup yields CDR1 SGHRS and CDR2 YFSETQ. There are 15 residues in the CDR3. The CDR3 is CASSLGGGVVDTQYF. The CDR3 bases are TGCGCCAGCAGCTTGGGCGGGGGGGTAGTAGATACGCAGTATTTT.

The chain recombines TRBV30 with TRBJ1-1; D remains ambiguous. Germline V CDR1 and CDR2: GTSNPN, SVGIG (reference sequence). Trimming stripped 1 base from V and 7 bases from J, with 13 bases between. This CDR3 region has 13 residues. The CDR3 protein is CAWSEGLEGEAFF. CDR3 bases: TGTGCCTGGAGTGAGGGCCTCGAGGGTGAAGCTTTCTTT.

The CDR3 region has the DNA TGCGCCAGCAGCTTGACGGGACGGAGGTCCTACGAGCAGTACTTC. This codes for CASSLTGRRSYEQYF. The rearrangement links TRBV5-1 to TRBJ2-7; D is tentatively TRBD1 or TRBD2 (5 bases each). Trimming shortened V by 1 base and J by 1 base, and 12 bases separated the two germline ends. The CDR3 runs 15 residues. Germline assignment: CDR1 SGHRS and CDR2 YFSETQ.

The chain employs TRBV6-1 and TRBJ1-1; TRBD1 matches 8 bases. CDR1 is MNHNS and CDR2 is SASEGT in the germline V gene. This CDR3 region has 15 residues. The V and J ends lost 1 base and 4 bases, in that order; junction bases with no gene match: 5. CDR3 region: CASSEVGTGITEAFF. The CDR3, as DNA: TGTGCCAGCAGTGAAGTCGGGACAGGCATCACTGAAGCTTTCTTT.

The CDR3: CASSPIQGEGTDTQYF. Here the CDR3 DNA reads TGTGCCAGCTCCCCAATTCAGGGAGAAGGCACAGATACGCAGTATTTT. The chain uses TRBV21-1 and TRBJ2-3. TRBV21-1 is a known pseudogene. The CDR3 has 16 amino acids.

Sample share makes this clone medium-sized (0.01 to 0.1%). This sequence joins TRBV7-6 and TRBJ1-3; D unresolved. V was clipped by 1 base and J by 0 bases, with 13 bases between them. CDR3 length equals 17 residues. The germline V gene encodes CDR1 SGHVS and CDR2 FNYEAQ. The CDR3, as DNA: TGTGCCAGCAGCTTAGGGGCTTGGGATGGCTCTGGAAACACCATATATTTT. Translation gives CASSLGAWDGSGNTIYF. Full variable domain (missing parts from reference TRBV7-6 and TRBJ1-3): GAGVSQSPRYKVTKRGQDVALRCDPISGHVSLYWYRQALGQGPEFLTYFNYEAQQDKSGLPNDRFSAERPEGSISTLTIQRTEQRDSAMYRCASSLGAWDGSGNTIYFGEGSWLTVV.

In DNA, the CDR3 is TGTGCCAGCAGTAAGCTAGCGGGAGCCTCAGATACGCAGTATTTT. Translating gives CASSKLAGASDTQYF. The gene calls are TRBV6-4 and TRBJ2-3; 10 bases fit TRBD2. J lost 4 bases, V lost 5 bases, and 6 bases had no gene match. This CDR3 spans 15 amino acids. CDR1 MRHNA and CDR2 SNTAGT come from the germline V gene.

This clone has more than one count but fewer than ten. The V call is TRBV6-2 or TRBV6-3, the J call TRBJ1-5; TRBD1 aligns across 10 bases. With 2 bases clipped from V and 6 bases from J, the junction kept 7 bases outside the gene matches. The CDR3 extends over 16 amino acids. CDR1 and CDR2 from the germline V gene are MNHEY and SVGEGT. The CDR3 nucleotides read TGTGCCAGCAGTTACCAGGGACAGGGGCCGAGTCAGCCCCAGCATTTT. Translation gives CASSYQGQGPSQPQHF.

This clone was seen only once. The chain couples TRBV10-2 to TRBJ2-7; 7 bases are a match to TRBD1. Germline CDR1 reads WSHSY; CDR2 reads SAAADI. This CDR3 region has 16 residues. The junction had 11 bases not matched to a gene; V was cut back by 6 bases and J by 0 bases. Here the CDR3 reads CASRALRTGLSYEQYF. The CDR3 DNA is TGCGCCAGCAGGGCCCTAAGGACAGGCCTCTCCTACGAGCAGTACTTC.

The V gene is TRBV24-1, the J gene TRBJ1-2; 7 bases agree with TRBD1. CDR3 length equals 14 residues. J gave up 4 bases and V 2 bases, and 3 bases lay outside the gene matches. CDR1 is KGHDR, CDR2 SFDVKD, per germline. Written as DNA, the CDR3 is TGTGCCACCAGTGATTCCGGGACAGCCTATGGCTACACCTTC. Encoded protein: CATSDSGTAYGYTF.

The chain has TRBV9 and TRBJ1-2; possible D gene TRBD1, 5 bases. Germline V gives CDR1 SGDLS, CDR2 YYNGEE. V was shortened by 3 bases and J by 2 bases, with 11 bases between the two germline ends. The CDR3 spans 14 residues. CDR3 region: CASSGEPGNYGYTF. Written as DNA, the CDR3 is TGTGCCAGCAGCGGAGAACCAGGGAACTATGGCTACACCTTC.

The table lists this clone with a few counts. The CDR3 sequence: CASRKDRGGGYTF. The CDR3 coding sequence is TGTGCCAGCAGAAAGGACAGGGGTGGGGGCTACACCTTC. The chain has TRBV2 and TRBJ1-2; 9 bases are shared with TRBD1. The V gene end was trimmed by 6 bases and the J gene end by 8 bases; junction bases not matched to a gene: 7. Per the germline V gene, CDR1 is SNHLY and CDR2 is FYNNEI. The CDR3 spans 13 residues.

Here the CDR3 reads CASSPLRVRANEQFF. The CDR3 DNA follows: TGTGCCAGCTCACCATTGAGGGTCAGGGCAAATGAGCAGTTCTTC. The V call is TRBV18, the J call TRBJ2-1; possibly TRBD1 or TRBD2 for D (5 bases each). CDR3 length: 15 residues. Germline V lookup: CDR1 KGHSH, CDR2 LQKENI. V was trimmed by 2 bases and J by 7 bases, leaving 15 bases between them.

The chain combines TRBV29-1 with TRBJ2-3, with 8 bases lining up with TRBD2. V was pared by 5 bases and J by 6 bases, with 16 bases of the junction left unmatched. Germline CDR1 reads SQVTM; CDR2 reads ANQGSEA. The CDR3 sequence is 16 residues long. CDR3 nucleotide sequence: TGCAGCGTTAACGACGCGGGGGGCCTTGGGGGGGATACGCAGTATTTT. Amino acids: CSVNDAGGLGGDTQYF.

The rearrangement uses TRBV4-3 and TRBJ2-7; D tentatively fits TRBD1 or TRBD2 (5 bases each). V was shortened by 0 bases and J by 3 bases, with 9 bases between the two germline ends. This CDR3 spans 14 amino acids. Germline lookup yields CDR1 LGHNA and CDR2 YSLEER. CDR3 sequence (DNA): TGCGCCAGCAGCCAAGAGTGGGGGAACTACGAGCAGTACTTC. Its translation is CASSQEWGNYEQYF.

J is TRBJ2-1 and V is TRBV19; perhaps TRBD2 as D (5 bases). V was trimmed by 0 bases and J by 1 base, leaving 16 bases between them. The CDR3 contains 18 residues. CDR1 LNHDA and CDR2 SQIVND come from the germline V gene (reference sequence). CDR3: CASSIDTSGRRSYNEQFF. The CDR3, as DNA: TGTGCCAGTAGTATAGATACTTCGGGCAGGAGGTCCTACAATGAGCAGTTCTTC.

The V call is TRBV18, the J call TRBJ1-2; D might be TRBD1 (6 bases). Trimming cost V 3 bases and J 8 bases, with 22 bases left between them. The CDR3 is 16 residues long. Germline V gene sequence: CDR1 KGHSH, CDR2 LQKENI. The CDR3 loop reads CASSPTFEPTGIGYTF. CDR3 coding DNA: TGTGCCAGCTCACCGACATTTGAACCGACAGGCATCGGCTACACCTTC.

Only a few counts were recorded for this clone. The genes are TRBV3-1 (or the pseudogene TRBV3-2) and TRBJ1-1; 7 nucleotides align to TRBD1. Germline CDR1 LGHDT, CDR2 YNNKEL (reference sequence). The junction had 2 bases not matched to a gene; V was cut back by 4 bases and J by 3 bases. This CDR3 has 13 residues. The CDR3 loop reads CASSLTGDTEAFF. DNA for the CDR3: TGTGCCAGCAGCCTAACAGGGGACACTGAAGCTTTCTTT.

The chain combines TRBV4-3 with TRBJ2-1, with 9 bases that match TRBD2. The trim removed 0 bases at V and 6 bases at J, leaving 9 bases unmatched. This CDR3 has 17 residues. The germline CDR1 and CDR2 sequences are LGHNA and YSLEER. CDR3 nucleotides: TGCGCCAGCAGCCAAGATTTTGTGGCGGGAGGGTTCAATGAGCAGTTCTTC. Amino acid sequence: CASSQDFVAGGFNEQFF.

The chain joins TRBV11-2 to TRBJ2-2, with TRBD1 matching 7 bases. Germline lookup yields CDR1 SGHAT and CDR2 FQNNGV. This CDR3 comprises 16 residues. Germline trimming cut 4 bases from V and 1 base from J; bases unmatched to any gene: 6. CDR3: CASSYRDSLNTGELFF. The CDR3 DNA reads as TGTGCCAGCAGCTACCGGGACAGCCTGAACACCGGGGAGCTGTTTTTT.